This T cell receptor (beta chain) was captured by sequencing in a study of cytomegalovirus exposure and HLA in healthy donors (dated by TCRdb to about 2017). Regarding the study in general: An earlier analysis of some 600 of the donors reported 276 Gb of sequence data and 95 million to 120 million unique TCR beta sequences obtained from some 170 million T cells. An early release that covered several hundred HLA-typed donors contained about 300 gigabases of sequencing data and 65 million to 100 million unique TCR sequences. Among the approximately 400 genotyped donors, 81% belonged to the genetic ancestry cluster associated with self-reported Caucasian donors. The study aimed to test whether signatures of past pathogen exposure could be identified by cataloging public T cell receptors. The study profiled the T cell repertoires of around 700 subjects by immunosequencing and related them to cytomegalovirus serostatus. Besides the first cohort of 666 subjects, a separate validation cohort made up of 120 different subjects was used. The study combined high-throughput TCR immunosequencing, statistical association of individual TCRs with disease status, and machine learning to predict cytomegalovirus infection status. To study patterns of TCR occurrence, a later analysis re-analyzed previously published TCR beta repertoires from several hundred donors and added high-resolution HLA genotyping. Rather than drawing on any new phenotypic data, the later analysis identified candidate immune exposures from TCR beta sequences and the way those sequences occurred across donors. An earlier analysis of approximately 500 of the donors applied high-throughput TCR beta sequencing to assess whether each TCR beta V gene segment acted as functional or pseudogenic. Donor age, sex, ethnicity and CMV serostatus were compiled alongside the repertoire data. In a later genetic analysis, genome-wide SNP genotypes for 398 of the 666 donors were used, and that subset was treated as a discovery cohort. All discovery cohort repertoires had been generated using a single sequencing platform. HLA typing covered class I and class II loci at four-digit resolution. Typing coverage varied by locus: about 629-630 donors for A, B, C, DRB1 and DQB1; approximately 520 for DQA1; more than 600 for DPA1; more than 450 for DPB1. Because of strong linkage in the cohort, five DR-DQ haplotypes were treated as single units for association and clustering. Among some 410 genotyped donors of the cohort, an average of approximately 240,000 unique TCR beta nucleotide sequences was sequenced per donor, of which about 19% were non-productive. Here is what the overall study found, with its caveats: V-gene and J-gene trimming of TCR beta chains was associated with a missense DCLRE1C variant in a later genetic analysis, and the association was replicated in an independent cohort. The authors suggested that the approach could potentially be generalized to other disease states and immunological phenotypes. CMV serostatus was the only immune exposure information available for the cohort. According to a later analysis, TCR association rates differed among HLA loci, with DRB1 alleles showing the most associated TCRs and HLA-C alleles showing the fewest. Seventeen rarely observed V segments, including chromosome 9 orphons, were excluded from the earlier analysis of approximately 600 of the donors because counts were too low. According to a later analysis, most CMV-associated TCR beta chains appeared to be HLA-restricted, and the HLA associations seemed to be driven largely by CMV exposure. A total of 150 to 200 TCR beta chains were listed by the study as associated with cytomegalovirus. Only TCR beta chains were sequenced in this cohort, and the absence of alpha or paired-chain data limited detectable features. Roughly uniform sequencing depth across donors was assumed in presence/absence analyses, although this assumption may not hold. In vitro tests confirmed that a few of the cytomegalovirus-associated TCR beta chains recognize cytomegalovirus antigens. Strong co-occurrence of HLA alleles, especially DR and DQ, made assigning TCR associations to individual alleles difficult. Some IMGT-functional V segments, including TRBV6-2 and TRBV6-3, could not be distinguished by the 87-base-pair reads and were therefore excluded. A further reported finding was that TCR beta sequences accurately predicted the HLA-A and HLA-B alleles for most subjects in the first cohort. Correlated functional status among segregating V segments might be attributable to linkage disequilibrium, but an unknown experimental factor could not be ruled out. In a later genetic analysis, fewer N-insertions in productive TCRs were reported among donors in an Asian-associated ancestry cluster than the 666-donor mean. An earlier analysis of approximately 540 of the donors showed that most TCR beta V segments appeared in productive rearrangements either about 87% or about 30% of the time, which broadly matched IMGT annotations. In a later analysis, HLA-associated TCR beta chains showed more clonal expansion and lower generation probabilities than non-associated chains that were equally common. At a false discovery rate of 0.05, a later analysis linked 15,000 to 20,000 TCR beta sequences to specific HLA alleles. Across donors, most TCR sequences were observed very rarely, whereas some public TCRs were present in many individuals. A later analysis reported that several top co-occurrence clusters appeared linked to parvovirus B19, influenza, CMV and Epstein-Barr virus. A group of highly shared sequence variants was considered likely to be a technical artifact of the sequencing pipeline. Because HLA typing was unavailable for some donors at each locus, only the typed subset was used in association tests. The classifier was reported to diagnose cytomegalovirus status with high specificity and sensitivity in both the original cohort and the validation cohort.

V and J are truncated by 5 bases and 0 bases respectively, leaving an intervening sequence of 17 bases. Reading the germline V gene gives CDR1 SNHLY and CDR2 FYNNEI. Including the terminal cysteine and phenylalanine, the CDR3 comprises 17 residues. This entry keeps only the CDR3 DNA: 51 bases, framed from base 1. This clone was detected a few times. What this receptor recognizes is not known. No base quality values were provided; no much bigger clone lies one nucleotide off. To prepare the library, the immunoSEQ multiplex PCR assay was applied. For the multiplex PCR, a mixture combining 60 forward primers for TCR Vbeta segments and 13 reverse primers for TCR Jbeta segments was used. A multiplex PCR assay on genomic DNA amplified the CDR3 region of rearranged TCR beta genes. The Illumina HiSeq System was used to sequence the amplified TCR beta libraries as 87-base-pair reads. Processing in the source paper ran as follows. In a later analysis, approximately 74 million unique TCR beta chains were counted across the 650 to 700 repertoires, and around 11 million of these chains were shared by at least two donors. A nearest-neighbor algorithm error-corrected the raw reads and collapsed the reads into unique sequences, merging closely related sequences to remove PCR and sequencing errors. V, D and J gene segments were assigned by aligning CDR3 sequences to IMGT reference sequences. For a sequence to be retained, at least a six-nucleotide match to both a V gene segment and a J gene segment was required. Rearrangements were called productive when the CDR3 lacked stop codons and stayed in frame with V and J; all others were non-productive. Following IMGT convention, CDR3 was defined as the stretch from the second conserved V-encoded cysteine up to the conserved J-encoded phenylalanine. Sequences without an unambiguous match to a single V gene segment were excluded from the earlier analysis of 450 to 750 of the donors. In an earlier analysis of several hundred of the donors, V segments were called functional above 56.7% productive rearrangements and were called segregating when the between-donor standard deviation exceeded 5%. A statistical classification framework was built for diagnosing cytomegalovirus status from the catalog of TCR beta chain sequences. In a later analysis, V and J genes were assigned by comparing TCR nucleotide sequences against IMGT/GENE-DB human TR gene sequences. In a later analysis, CDR3 sequences and most-parsimonious VDJ recombination scenarios were assigned using the TCRdist pipeline. A later analysis defined each TCR beta chain by its CDR3 amino acid sequence plus V-gene family, and excluded reads lacking a unique V-gene family. To address suspected cross-contamination and a sequencing artifact, a later analysis removed 550 to 750 highly shared, low-generation-probability nucleotide sequences. In a later analysis, a clonal expansion index was calculated for each public chain from normalized within-repertoire ranks of inferred template counts. A later analysis computed generation probabilities with a VDJ recombination model fitted to out-of-frame rearrangements, and checked the results against IGoR. A later analysis scored TCR-TCR, TCR-HLA and TCR-CMV co-occurrence with hypergeometric tests, applying a repertoire-size bias correction to TCR pairs. In a later analysis, false discovery rates were estimated by permuting HLA or CMV assignments 20 times. A later analysis grouped co-occurring TCRs with DBSCAN, adding TCRdist sequence similarity when clustering within HLA-allele-positive subsets. Repertoires with fewer than 30,000 or more than 120,000 public chains, plus five repertoires with anomalous nucleotide sharing, were excluded from co-occurrence clustering. The table comes from immuneACCESS by way of TCRdb, which keeps in-frame sequences with V and J called. Part of the clones is missing from these tables; in studies checked, under half for an unresolved V gene and the rest for unknown reasons. V and J calls and clone size come straight from that table; D and trimming were deduced from the DNA. The sample table records about 170,000 clones; 85% of these occur just once. 1% of the sample is held by the ten biggest clonotypes.

The cohort comprised some 730 healthy bone marrow donors. At the time of sampling, all cohort members were nominally healthy, though unrecorded immune exposures were likely present. The donor was CMV seronegative and belonged to the group of more than 300 seronegative cohort members. A peripheral blood sample was provided by each donor, and peripheral blood mononuclear cells were used for TCR beta sequencing. The Qiagen DNeasy Blood Extraction Kit was used to extract genomic DNA from the blood cell samples. The sequencing input was PBMCs. This receptor was identified in a boy between 2 and 10 years old in good health and CMV-seronegative. The chain was built from TRBV2 and TRBJ1-5, and perhaps TRBD1 as D gene, on 5 matching bases. The CDR3 region has the sequence CASSLRGGGGSNQPQHF. The nucleotide sequence is TGTGCCAGCAGTTTACGGGGTGGGGGAGGTAGCAATCAGCCCCAGCATTTT.